This T cell receptor beta chain is from a study of T cells after yellow fever vaccination. In making TCR cDNA, 5'RACE template switching added a universal primer site and UMIs to it. TCRdb used MiXCR to reprocess the 5' RACE reads, holding one entry per CDR3 protein. The sample consists of about 300,000 distinct CDR3 sequences, approximately 7% of them appearing once. The germline CDR1 and CDR2 sequences are MDHEN and SYDVKM. The CDR3 totals 14 residues. The V end was cut by 3 bases, the J end by 2 bases, with 10 bases between. The sample in question was PBMCs, obtained about 49 days after the first yellow fever vaccination. The receptor was isolated from a man aged 18-30 years who received the YFV17D yellow fever vaccine. V and J are TRBV28 and TRBJ1-2, with a weak D call TRBD1 (5 bases). For the CDR3, the DNA is TGTGCCAGCAGTTTGCCAGGACAAAACTATGGCTACACCTTC. Its translation is CASSLPGQNYGYTF.